A selection of T cell receptor beta chains follows, all from one sample in a study of technical replicates of blood from several donors. The assay was immunoSEQ multiplex PCR, and TCRdb's table has in-frame clones only and misses some. Of about 72,000 clones in the sample, just under 97% are singletons; the top ten hold roughly 0.24%. The sample taken for sequencing was T cells isolated from PBMCs. These receptors all come from a human donor in good health. CDR3s include the opening cysteine and the closing phenylalanine or tryptophan. Fields, in order: D gene, J gene, V gene, clone size, CDR3 protein, CDR3 DNA. A D gene is named only where the DNA matches it firmly. Expanded clones are given a class, and other clones once, few, many or no size at all.

D gene: NA; J gene: TRBJ1-1; V gene: TRBV5-1; clone size: NA; CDR3 protein: CASSRPGGTEAFF; CDR3 DNA: TGCGCCAGCAGCCGCCCGGGGGGCACTGAAGCTTTCTTT
D gene: NA; J gene: TRBJ2-1; V gene: TRBV5-1; clone size: NA; CDR3 protein: CASSSPGISYNEQFF; CDR3 DNA: TGCGCCAGCAGTTCTCCCGGGATTAGCTACAATGAGCAGTTCTTC
D gene: TRBD1; J gene: TRBJ1-2; V gene: TRBV6-5; clone size: NA; CDR3 protein: CASRPGQGNPYGYTF; CDR3 DNA: TGTGCCAGCAGACCTGGACAGGGCAACCCCTATGGCTACACCTTC
D gene: TRBD1; J gene: TRBJ1-6; V gene: TRBV11-2; clone size: NA; CDR3 protein: CASGDRVQPAPLHF; CDR3 DNA: TGTGCCAGCGGGGACAGGGTCCAACCGGCACCCCTCCACTTT
D gene: TRBD1; J gene: TRBJ1-4; V gene: TRBV6-6; clone size: NA; CDR3 protein: CASSYSTGEEKLFF; CDR3 DNA: TGTGCCAGCAGTTACTCTACAGGGGAAGAAAAACTGTTTTTT
D gene: NA; J gene: TRBJ1-5; V gene: TRBV6-1; clone size: NA; CDR3 protein: CASSAGNSPLGQPQHF; CDR3 DNA: TGTGCCAGCAGTGCAGGGAACTCCCCCCTTGGTCAGCCCCAGCATTTT
D gene: NA; J gene: TRBJ1-1; V gene: TRBV7-9; clone size: NA; CDR3 protein: CASSLSWSKPTRTEAFF; CDR3 DNA: TGTGCCAGCAGCTTGTCGTGGAGTAAGCCTACCCGCACTGAAGCTTTCTTT
D gene: NA; J gene: TRBJ2-1; V gene: TRBV18; clone size: once; CDR3 protein: CASSPPREIVGDEQFF; CDR3 DNA: TGTGCCAGCTCACCACCCCGGGAGATAGTTGGCGATGAGCAGTTCTTC
D gene: NA; J gene: TRBJ2-7; V gene: TRBV4-1; clone size: once; CDR3 protein: CASSQARRDSYEQYF; CDR3 DNA: TGCGCCAGCAGCCAAGCCCGGCGGGACTCCTACGAGCAGTACTTC
D gene: TRBD1; J gene: TRBJ2-7; V gene: TRBV15; clone size: NA; CDR3 protein: CATSRDRGREQYF; CDR3 DNA: TGTGCCACCAGCAGGGACAGGGGTCGGGAGCAGTACTTC
D gene: NA; J gene: TRBJ2-5; V gene: TRBV6-1; clone size: once; CDR3 protein: CASSGRDKIETQYF; CDR3 DNA: TGTGCCAGCAGTGGACGGGACAAGATAGAGACCCAGTACTTC
D gene: NA; J gene: TRBJ1-3; V gene: TRBV27; clone size: NA; CDR3 protein: CASRGDLAGNTIYF; CDR3 DNA: TGTGCCAGCAGGGGGGACTTGGCTGGAAACACCATATATTTT
D gene: NA; J gene: TRBJ2-1; V gene: TRBV5-1; clone size: NA; CDR3 protein: CASSLLARPNEQFF; CDR3 DNA: TGCGCCAGCAGCTTACTCGCCCGTCCAAATGAGCAGTTCTTC
D gene: TRBD2; J gene: TRBJ2-5; V gene: TRBV30; clone size: NA; CDR3 protein: CAWSPKAGGPLETQYF; CDR3 DNA: TGTGCCTGGAGTCCCAAAGCGGGAGGGCCGTTAGAGACCCAGTACTTC
D gene: TRBD2; J gene: TRBJ2-7; V gene: TRBV5-1; clone size: NA; CDR3 protein: CASSLGTSGSVDEQYF; CDR3 DNA: TGCGCCAGCAGCCTGGGGACTAGCGGGAGTGTGGACGAGCAGTACTTC
D gene: TRBD1; J gene: TRBJ2-1; V gene: TRBV9; clone size: NA; CDR3 protein: CASSVQGDPSNEQFF; CDR3 DNA: TGTGCCAGCAGCGTACAGGGGGACCCTTCTAATGAGCAGTTCTTC
D gene: TRBD1; J gene: TRBJ1-1; V gene: TRBV5-1; clone size: NA; CDR3 protein: CASFSPSGQGLENTEAFF; CDR3 DNA: TGCGCCAGTTTCTCCCCCTCGGGACAGGGGTTAGAGAACACTGAAGCTTTCTTT
D gene: TRBD2; J gene: TRBJ2-7; V gene: TRBV11-3; clone size: NA; CDR3 protein: CASSLGASGGSSYEQYF; CDR3 DNA: TGTGCCAGCAGCTTAGGGGCTAGCGGCGGCTCCTCCTACGAGCAGTACTTC
D gene: NA; J gene: TRBJ2-3; V gene: TRBV10-1; clone size: NA; CDR3 protein: CASSESMGGTDTQYF; CDR3 DNA: TGCGCCAGCAGTGAGTCAATGGGAGGCACAGATACGCAGTATTTT
D gene: TRBD2; J gene: TRBJ2-2; V gene: TRBV29-1; clone size: NA; CDR3 protein: CSVYSGGATGELFF; CDR3 DNA: TGCAGCGTTTATAGCGGGGGGGCAACCGGGGAGCTGTTTTTT
D gene: NA; J gene: TRBJ1-2; V gene: TRBV4-1; clone size: NA; CDR3 protein: CASSQLTQGNYGYTF; CDR3 DNA: TGCGCCAGCAGCCAATTAACACAGGGTAACTATGGCTACACCTTC
D gene: NA; J gene: TRBJ2-7; V gene: TRBV19; clone size: NA; CDR3 protein: CASAARRSSSYEQYF; CDR3 DNA: TGTGCCAGTGCTGCTAGAAGGTCGAGCTCCTACGAGCAGTACTTC
D gene: NA; J gene: TRBJ2-1; V gene: TRBV5-4; clone size: NA; CDR3 protein: CASSSGHENYNEQFF; CDR3 DNA: TGTGCCAGCAGCTCGGGACACGAAAATTACAATGAGCAGTTCTTC
D gene: TRBD1; J gene: TRBJ1-4; V gene: TRBV5-1; clone size: NA; CDR3 protein: CASSRAGTGLNEKLFF; CDR3 DNA: TGCGCCAGCAGCCGCGCCGGGACAGGGCTTAATGAAAAACTGTTTTTT
D gene: NA; J gene: TRBJ1-1; V gene: TRBV7-9; clone size: NA; CDR3 protein: CASSSFAEAFF; CDR3 DNA: TGTGCCAGCAGCTCGTTCGCTGAAGCTTTCTTT
D gene: NA; J gene: TRBJ2-7; V gene: TRBV28; clone size: NA; CDR3 protein: CASSSGGSVTYEQYF; CDR3 DNA: TGTGCCAGCAGTTCGGGGGGCAGCGTTACCTACGAGCAGTACTTC
D gene: TRBD1; J gene: TRBJ1-3; V gene: TRBV5-1; clone size: NA; CDR3 protein: CASSHLPGQRASGNTIYF; CDR3 DNA: TGCGCCAGCAGCCACCTTCCGGGACAGAGAGCCTCTGGAAACACCATATATTTT